This T cell receptor beta chain was sequenced for a study of shared clonotypes between healthy human individuals. Looking at the study overall: Aged between 18 and 49, the donors were two women and a few men. General study points: Donors were few, which limited the genetic and exposure-history diversity represented. Naive subsets generally exceeded memory subsets in estimated richness.

CDR1 and CDR2 from the germline V gene are SGHDT and YYEEEE. V lost 1 base, J lost 6 bases, and 16 bases lay in between. The CDR3 covers 15 residues. The assay was immunoSEQ multiplex PCR, and TCRdb's table has in-frame clones only and misses some. Found here are more than 1,200,000 clones, 98% of them singletons; the top ten hold 0.36%. In the case of this clone: Its antigen is currently unknown.

Sequenced material: naive CD4+ T cells sorted from blood. Subset described: CD45RA+ positively selected. The genes are TRBV5-6 and TRBJ1-1; possibly TRBD1 for D (5 bases). The receptor was derived from a man aged 30-40 years in good health. Written as DNA, the CDR3 is TGTGCCAGCAGCTTGCTACAGATGGGGCATGCTGAAGCTTTCTTT. Translation: CASSLLQMGHAEAFF. The whole variable domain, remainder taken from reference TRBV5-6 and TRBJ1-1, is DAGVTQSPTHLIKTRGQQVTLRCSPKSGHDTVSWYQQALGQGPQFIFQYYEEEERQRGNFPDRFSGHQFPNYSSELNVNALLLGDSALYLCASSLLQMGHAEAFFGQGTRLTVV.